This T cell receptor beta chain was profiled in a study of PD-1 blockade in classical Hodgkin lymphoma (dated by TCRdb to the early 2020s). Regarding the study in general: Nivolumab dosing was 3 mg/kg intravenously every 2 weeks, continuing until either disease progression or unacceptable toxicity. A peripheral blood immune signature of response to PD-1 blockade in classical Hodgkin lymphoma was defined using TCR beta sequencing and CyTOF. Findings and caveats that apply to the study as a whole: Trial patients achieving complete response had baseline diversity similar to newly diagnosed patients, whereas partial responders and progressors had significantly lower diversity. The study was limited to a single clinical trial cohort, and causes of repertoire differences, possibly disease activity or prior therapy, remained undefined. Patients starting nivolumab less than 1 year after ASCT had lower diversity and were excluded from later analyses to avoid confounding by immune reconstitution. Baseline TCR diversity was reported to be lower in newly diagnosed patients than in healthy donors and to be lower still in relapsed/refractory patients. A significant rise by C4D1 was seen in CD4+ but not CD8+ TCR diversity (p=0.0027 vs p=0.16), with the rise being most apparent in complete responders (p=0.02).

Spanning cysteine to phenylalanine, the CDR3 consists of 14 amino acids. The CDR3 DNA has 42 bases and is translated from base 1. Taken from the germline V gene, the CDR1 and CDR2 loops are MGHRA and YSYEKL. Trimming removed 0 bases from V and 6 bases from J, leaving 9 bases between the germline ends. Remarks on this clone: Its antigen specificity is not known. No clone much larger than this one lies a single base away; base qualities are absent.

What the time point label conveys for this sample: cycle 4 day 1 (C4D1), after more than five weeks of nivolumab. Every trial patient had relapsed following autologous stem cell transplantation, and prior brentuximab vedotin exposure was what differed among cohorts A, B and C. The trial cohort was composed of about 58 patients with relapsed/refractory classical Hodgkin lymphoma, for whom complete response, partial response or progressive disease was recorded as best overall response. Single-agent nivolumab was administered to trial patients in the multi-cohort phase II CheckMate 205 trial. Best overall response was determined by an independent review committee according to the 2007 International Working Group response criteria. Trial PBMCs were collected just before the start of nivolumab (C1D1) and during therapy at cycle 2 day 1 and cycle 4 day 1. Peripheral blood was collected in 8 mL Vacutainer Cell Preparation Tubes, from which PBMCs were isolated by centrifugation and then cryopreserved.

The Qiagen DNeasy kit was used to extract genomic DNA from unsorted PBMCs and from the negatively selected CD4+ and CD8+ fractions. Amplification of TCR beta CDR3 regions was done by immunoSEQ multiplex PCR with primers that anneal to V and J segments. A synthetic immune receptor repertoire was used to minimize amplification bias, and remaining bias was computationally removed after sequencing. On the study's bioinformatics: Custom Python scripts were used to quantify repertoire diversity as the Shannon entropy index. Unsorted, CD4+ and CD8+ repertoires were examined separately, except in combined analyses, for which CD4+ and CD8+ sequences were merged in silico. Clonal expansion was defined as a frequency increase of at least 2-fold after treatment compared with C1D1, and clones undetected at baseline were assigned a pseudocount of 0.5. Clones with 0 or 1 copy at C1D1 were defined as singleton clones, while clones with 2 or more copies were defined as non-singleton clones. Clones expanded in unsorted samples were labelled as CD4+, CD8+ or unknown by matching protein sequences in sorted samples from the same patient. Wilcoxon tests on paired samples were used to test diversity changes from C1D1 to C4D1. The clones in this table, taken by TCRdb from immuneACCESS, are in-frame only. Not every clone is retained; where verified, under half of the shortfall comes from an unresolved V gene, and the cause of the rest is unknown. Clone size and V and J calls were adopted from that table, with D and trimming inferred from the DNA. The sample records tens of thousands of clones, 78% of which are singletons. The ten biggest clones cover around 8.9% of the sample.

Here the chain combines TRBV4-1 and TRBJ1-5, with a weak D call of TRBD1 (5 bases match). The source of this sequence is a human donor with classical Hodgkin lymphoma. The specimen was peripheral blood mononuclear cells (PBMCs), collected before the fourth cycle of nivolumab. The DNA is as follows: TGCGCCAGCAGCCAAGACCCAGGGAGTCAGCCCCAGCATTTT. This codes for CASSQDPGSQPQHF.